Detailed here is one T cell receptor beta chain. Its target antigen remains unknown. Per-base quality was not reported, and no clone a single base away is much larger than it. The sample belongs to a study of T cells of healthy individuals (dated 2018 in TCRdb). The method was 5' RACE. TCRdb shows the sequencer as Illumina MiSeq. TCRdb itself trimmed the public reads at Q25 with fastp, ran MiXCR and retained productive beta chains. Identical CDR3 proteins give one entry, which carries the most common genes and DNA. The sample table contains approximately 52,000 distinct CDR3 sequences; only one count was recorded for 14% to 15% of them. Clones ranked in the top ten supply about 15% of the sample. This TCR came from a human donor in good health.

CDR3 reads: CASRVFGTPGNEQFF. The bases read TGTGCCAGCAGGGTTTTCGGGACCCCCGGCAATGAGCAGTTCTTC. The rearranged chain carries TRBV2 and TRBJ2-1; the D region is possibly TRBD1 or TRBD2, each matching across 5 bases. V drops 6 bases and J drops 6 bases, leaving 18 bases in between. The CDR3 runs 15 amino acids, cysteine and phenylalanine included. This entry keeps only the CDR3 DNA: 45 bases, framed from base 1. Looking up the germline V gene yields CDR1 SNHLY and CDR2 FYNNEI.